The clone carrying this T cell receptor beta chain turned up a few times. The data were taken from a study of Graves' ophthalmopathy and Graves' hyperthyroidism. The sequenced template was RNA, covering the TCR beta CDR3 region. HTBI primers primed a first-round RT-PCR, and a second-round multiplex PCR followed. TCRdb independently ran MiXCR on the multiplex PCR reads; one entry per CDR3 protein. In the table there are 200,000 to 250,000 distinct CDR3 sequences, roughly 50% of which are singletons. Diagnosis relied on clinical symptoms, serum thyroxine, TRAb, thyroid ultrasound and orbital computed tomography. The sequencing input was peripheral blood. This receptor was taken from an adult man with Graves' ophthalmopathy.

The CDR3 nucleotides read TGTGCCAGTAGGGAAACAGGGCAGTCAACCGGGGAGCTGTTTTTT. Its translation: CASRETGQSTGELFF. This chain joins TRBV19 and TRBJ2-2, with D possibly being TRBD1 (6 bases). The germline gives CDR1 LNHDA, CDR2 SQIVND (reference sequence). V was cut by 6 bases and J by 5 bases, with 16 bases left in between. This CDR3 spans 15 amino acids. Supplemented by reference TRBV19 and TRBJ2-2, the full variable domain reads DGGITQSPKYLFRKEGQNVTLSCEQNLNHDAMYWYRQDPGQGLRLIYYSQIVNDFQKGDIAEGYSVSREKKESFPLTVTSAQKNPTAFYLCASRETGQSTGELFFGEGSRLTVL.